Shown below are 21 T cell receptor beta chains from a single sample sequenced in a study of chemoradiotherapy in HPV16-positive cancers. Assay: immunoSEQ multiplex PCR; the TCRdb copy retains only in-frame clones and omits some. The table lists 40,000 to 65,000 clones, 90% of them singletons. This specimen was blood, taken from a patient who underwent chemoradiotherapy. These receptors all stem from a human donor with HPV-associated anogenital cancer.

V gene TRBV7-9 combines with J gene TRBJ1-2, with 12 positions matching TRBD1. After removal of 5 bases from V and 7 bases from J, the junction contained 5 bases not matched to a gene. The CDR3 length is 14 residues. CDR1 SEHNR and CDR2 FQNEAQ come from the germline V gene (reference sequence). CDR3 loop: CASSRGQGASGYTF. As DNA, the CDR3 is TGTGCCAGCAGCAGGGGACAGGGGGCTTCTGGCTACACCTTC.

The chain has TRBV5-1 and TRBJ2-1, with 7 bases that match TRBD1. The CDR3 loop spans 16 amino acids. With V trimmed by 0 bases and J by 0 bases, 3 bases remained unmatched. CDR1 SGHRS and CDR2 YFSETQ come from the germline V gene. The CDR3 reads CASSLGGGSSYNEQFF. The CDR3 coding sequence is TGCGCCAGCAGCTTGGGAGGGGGCAGCTCCTACAATGAGCAGTTCTTC.

This clone was found once. The rearrangement joins TRBV7-2 to TRBJ1-1, with unresolved D. The length of the CDR3 is 14 residues. V shed 1 base and J shed 1 base, with 7 bases lying between them. Looked up from germline, CDR1 is SGHTA and CDR2 is FQGNSA. The chain's CDR3 is CASSLVGGNTEAFF. CDR3 nucleotides: TGTGCCAGCAGCTTAGTCGGTGGGAACACTGAAGCTTTCTTT.

This clone was picked up a small number of times. V gene TRBV7-9 combines with J gene TRBJ2-3, with D hard to call. The CDR3 is made up of 15 amino acids. Germline assignment: CDR1 SEHNR and CDR2 FQNEAQ (reference sequence). With 5 bases removed from V and 5 bases from J, the gap between germline ends came to 17 bases. The CDR3 protein is CASSPPPRYGDTQYF. The CDR3 DNA reads as TGTGCCAGCAGCCCACCCCCGCGGTATGGAGATACGCAGTATTTT. The whole variable domain, remainder taken from reference TRBV7-9 and TRBJ2-3, is DTGVSQNPRHKITKRGQNVTFRCDPISEHNRLYWYRQTLGQGPEFLTYFQNEAQLEKSRLLSDRFSAERPKGSFSTLEIQRTEQGDSAMYLCASSPPPRYGDTQYFGPGTRLTVL.

The chain joins TRBV9 to TRBJ2-1, with 8 bases matching TRBD2. CDR1 SGDLS and CDR2 YYNGEE come from the germline V gene. Unmatched junction bases numbered 9, after V lost 1 base and J lost 6 bases. This CDR3 contains 16 residues. The CDR3, as DNA: TGTGCCAGCAGCGTAAATTCAGCGGGAGTTATCAATGAGCAGTTCTTC. It specifies CASSVNSAGVINEQFF.

The genes are TRBV9 and TRBJ2-5; TRBD2 aligns across 12 bases. CDR1 SGDLS and CDR2 YYNGEE come from the germline V gene. There are 14 residues in the CDR3. J lost 4 bases, V lost 4 bases, and 2 bases had no gene match. CDR3: CASSPSGRGETQYF. The CDR3 nucleotides read TGTGCCAGCAGCCCTAGCGGGAGGGGAGAGACCCAGTACTTC.

The V and J genes are TRBV7-9 and TRBJ1-1; D perhaps matches TRBD1 (6 bases). V dropped 8 bases and J dropped 4 bases, with 32 bases sitting between them. The length of the CDR3 is 19 residues. Germline V gives CDR1 SEHNR, CDR2 FQNEAQ (reference sequence). CDR3 in DNA: TGTGCCAGCTCCCCAAGCTTAATCGTGGGGGGTTTAGGGGGCACTGAAGCTTTCTTT. This codes for CASSPSLIVGGLGGTEAFF.

This clone was detected once. V gene TRBV2 combines with J gene TRBJ2-5; D is undetermined. V was cut by 5 bases and J by 3 bases, with 7 bases left in between. The CDR3 runs 12 residues. Germline CDR1 is SNHLY and CDR2 is FYNNEI. In DNA, the CDR3 is TGTGCCAGCAGTTCGATGGAAGAGACCCAGTACTTC. It specifies CASSSMEETQYF.

This chain's CDR3 is CASSVNPGLPQETQYF. CDR3 nucleotide sequence: TGTGCCAGTAGTGTCAACCCGGGACTCCCTCAAGAGACCCAGTACTTC. The gene calls are TRBV19 and TRBJ2-5; TRBD2 is a possible D gene (6 bases). The CDR3 covers 16 residues. With 5 bases removed from V and 2 bases from J, the gap between germline ends came to 18 bases. Germline loops: CDR1 LNHDA, CDR2 SQIVND (reference sequence).

This clone was recorded only once. The rearrangement joins TRBV29-1 to TRBJ1-1; D might be TRBD1 (5 bases). The CDR3 has 13 residues. The V end was cut by 7 bases, the J end by 5 bases, with 17 bases between. In germline, CDR1 is SQVTM, CDR2 ANQGSEA. Written as DNA, the CDR3 is TGCAGCGCCGCCGACGGGGCTGGGACTGAAGCTTTCTTT. Protein sequence: CSAADGAGTEAFF.

This chain links TRBV18 with TRBJ2-1, with no clear D. V shed 4 bases and J shed 5 bases, with 3 bases lying between them. Germline CDR1 and CDR2: KGHSH and LQKENI. This CDR3 comprises 11 residues. CDR3 protein: CASSLNNEQFF. For the CDR3, the DNA is TGTGCCAGCTCACTAAACAATGAGCAGTTCTTC.

This chain uses TRBV6-5 with TRBJ2-7; TRBD1 is a possible D gene (6 bases). Trimming shortened V by 3 bases and J by 3 bases, and 15 bases separated the two germline ends. The CDR3 covers 15 residues. Germline V gene data show CDR1 as MNHEY and CDR2 as SVGAGI. The CDR3 DNA is TGTGCCAGCAGTTATCAGGGGCGTCCGGACTACGAGCAGTACTTC. It specifies CASSYQGRPDYEQYF.

The chain carries TRBV29-1 and TRBJ1-1, with a tentative D call TRBD1 (5 bases). The CDR3 loop spans 14 amino acids. Germline CDR1 and CDR2: SQVTM and ANQGSEA. The germline V and J ends were trimmed by 7 bases and 1 base, with 16 bases remaining between them. The CDR3 sequence is CSASRRDWNTEAFF. CDR3 in DNA: TGCAGCGCCTCACGCAGGGACTGGAACACTGAAGCTTTCTTT.

The V gene is TRBV2, the J gene TRBJ1-2, with D perhaps matching TRBD1 (5 bases). The germline V and J ends were trimmed by 4 bases and 2 bases, with 8 bases remaining between them. Germline lookup yields CDR1 SNHLY and CDR2 FYNNEI. The CDR3 loop spans 13 amino acids. CDR3 coding DNA: TGTGCCAGCAGTGTACAGGAGAACTATGGCTACACCTTC. Encoded protein: CASSVQENYGYTF.

This chain uses TRBV30 with TRBJ1-5, with TRBD1 as a possible D gene (6 bases). V was cut by 3 bases and J by 7 bases, with 13 bases left in between. Germline-derived CDR1 and CDR2 are GTSNPN and SVGIG (reference sequence). The CDR3 is 13 amino acids. The DNA for the CDR3 is TGTGCCTGGAGCAACTTAGGGGGGCAGCCCCAGCATTTT. Translation: CAWSNLGGQPQHF.

The rearrangement uses TRBV18 and TRBJ1-1; 10 nucleotides line up with TRBD1. V lost 0 bases, J lost 4 bases, and 2 bases stayed unmatched. The CDR3 is made up of 15 amino acids. Germline CDR1 KGHSH, CDR2 LQKENI. In nucleotides, the CDR3 is TGTGCCAGCTCACCACCGGGGACAGGGGCCACTGAAGCTTTCTTT. Encoded protein: CASSPPGTGATEAFF.

The chain combines TRBV18 with TRBJ2-7; the match to TRBD1 covers 8 bases. Looked up from germline, CDR1 is KGHSH and CDR2 is LQKENI. The CDR3 loop spans 13 amino acids. V was clipped by 2 bases and J by 7 bases; unmatched bases: 4. The CDR3 DNA follows: TGTGCCAGCTCACCAGGACAGGGATGGGAGCAGTACTTC. Translating it yields CASSPGQGWEQYF.

The rearrangement joins TRBV6-5 to TRBJ2-7; 12 positions agree with TRBD1. CDR3 length: 14 residues. Germline CDR1 MNHEY, CDR2 SVGAGI. The V and J ends lost 7 bases and 4 bases, in that order; junction bases with no gene match: 5. For the CDR3, the DNA is TGTGCCAGCACTAGGGGACAGGGGGCTTACGAGCAGTACTTC. This translates into CASTRGQGAYEQYF.

The chain has TRBV6-5 and TRBJ1-2, with 10 nucleotides matching TRBD1. V lost 6 bases to trimming and J lost 8 bases; unmatched junction nucleotides: 6. CDR1 MNHEY and CDR2 SVGAGI come from the germline V gene. The CDR3 contains 13 residues. The CDR3 region is CASRLGTGVGYTF. CDR3 coding DNA: TGTGCCAGCAGACTCGGGACAGGGGTCGGCTACACCTTC.

The CDR3 protein is CASSGLQGTYGYTF. The CDR3 coding sequence is TGTGCCAGCAGTGGCTTACAGGGGACCTATGGCTACACCTTC. V is TRBV2 and J is TRBJ1-2; 7 bases match TRBD1. Looked up from germline, CDR1 is SNHLY and CDR2 is FYNNEI. J gave up 4 bases and V 4 bases, and 6 bases lay outside the gene matches. The CDR3 length is 14 residues.

The CDR3 spells CAWGSGPPSGQETQYF. In DNA form, the CDR3 reads TGTGCCTGGGGGTCGGGGCCCCCTAGCGGCCAAGAGACCCAGTACTTC. The V and J genes are TRBV30 and TRBJ2-5; 7 bases map to TRBD2. The CDR3 totals 16 residues. Germline lookup yields CDR1 GTSNPN and CDR2 SVGIG (reference sequence). V trimming: 5 bases; J trimming: 1 base; junction bases outside the gene matches: 13.